Each of the 14 T cell receptor beta chains below was sequenced from the same sample in a study of blood T cell repertoires in COVID-19. Clones were sequenced by immunoSEQ multiplex PCR, and TCRdb holds only the in-frame ones, with some missing. Of around 180,000 clones in the sample, about 90% are singletons; the top ten hold about a fifth. Sequencing input: peripheral blood. The receptors derive from an older man with active or convalescent COVID-19.

This sequence joins TRBV19 and TRBJ2-7, with unresolved D. CDR1 and CDR2 from the germline V gene are LNHDA and SQIVND (reference sequence). Trimming removed 3 bases from V and 5 bases from J, with 8 bases in between. The CDR3 runs to 12 residues. In DNA form, the CDR3 reads TGTGCCAGTAGTATGGGTAGCCACGAGCAGTACTTC. Amino acid sequence: CASSMGSHEQYF.

V is TRBV5-8 and J is TRBJ1-5; 7 bases match TRBD1. From germline, CDR1 is SGHTS and CDR2 YDEGEE. The junction had 8 bases not matched to a gene; V was cut back by 2 bases and J by 6 bases. This CDR3 spans 15 amino acids. The CDR3 nucleotides are TGTGCCAGCAGCTTCCGACAGGGAGATAGTCAGCCCCAGCATTTT. Encoded protein: CASSFRQGDSQPQHF.

CDR3 sequence (DNA): TGTGCCAGCAGCTTAACCCGGGACAGGGCCCACGAGCAGTACTTC. Protein product: CASSLTRDRAHEQYF. The chain couples TRBV7-2 to TRBJ2-7; 9 bases match TRBD1. The germline CDR1 and CDR2 sequences are SGHTA and FQGNSA. The J segment lost 5 bases and the V segment lost 2 bases, leaving 7 bases of the junction unmatched. This CDR3 contains 15 residues.

The genes are TRBV5-1 and TRBJ2-4; D is possibly TRBD1 (7 bases). In germline, CDR1 is SGHRS, CDR2 YFSETQ. The V end was cut by 0 bases, the J end by 8 bases, with 12 bases between. The CDR3 is made up of 14 amino acids. The CDR3: CASSLVGGGDIQYF. CDR3 DNA: TGCGCCAGCAGCTTGGTAGGGGGCGGGGACATTCAGTACTTC. The full variable domain, completed using reference TRBV5-1 and TRBJ2-4, is KAGVTQTPRYLIKTRGQQVTLSCSPISGHRSVSWYQQTPGQGLQFLFEYFSETQRNKGNFPGRFSGRQFSNSRSEMNVSTLELGDSALYLCASSLVGGGDIQYFGAGTRLSVL.

This clone has more than one count but fewer than ten. The chain couples TRBV5-4 to TRBJ2-1, with D perhaps TRBD2 (5 bases). The CDR3 is 15 residues long. Germline V gene lookup returns CDR1 SGHNT and CDR2 YYREEE (reference sequence). The germline V and J ends were trimmed by 1 base and 4 bases, with 12 bases remaining between them. CDR3 protein: CASSLRSGEYNEQFF. In nucleotides, the CDR3 is TGTGCCAGCAGCTTGCGATCCGGGGAATACAATGAGCAGTTCTTC.

The rearrangement links TRBV29-1 to TRBJ1-4, with 8 bases aligning to TRBD1. This CDR3 is 13 amino acids long. CDR1 and CDR2 (germline): SQVTM, ANQGSEA. Trimming cost V 7 bases and J 5 bases; bases outside gene matches: 6. The CDR3 region is CSGARDRNEKLFF. The CDR3 region has the DNA TGCAGCGGTGCCCGGGACAGGAATGAAAAACTGTTTTTT.

This chain links TRBV28 with TRBJ2-7; TRBD1 is a possible D gene (6 bases). Looked up from germline, CDR1 is MDHEN and CDR2 is SYDVKM. V lost 2 bases to trimming and J lost 3 bases, with 14 bases between them. The CDR3 is made up of 15 amino acids. The CDR3, as DNA: TGTGCCAGCAGTTTAGGGGGCGGCAGGAGCTACGAGCAGTACTTC. It is translated as CASSLGGGRSYEQYF.

This chain joins TRBV19 and TRBJ2-3; D uncertain. V lost 3 bases and J 6 bases, leaving 19 bases between the germline ends. CDR1 is LNHDA and CDR2 is SQIVND in the germline V gene (reference sequence). The CDR3 totals 16 residues. For the CDR3, the DNA is TGTGCCAGTAGTATTAGTGCGCGGTCCCTGTCGGATACGCAGTATTTT. Translated: CASSISARSLSDTQYF.

The CDR3 sequence is CASTRTEVTVYNEQFF. As DNA, the CDR3 is TGTGCCAGCACTAGGACGGAGGTAACCGTGTACAATGAGCAGTTCTTC. The gene calls are TRBV2 and TRBJ2-1; maybe TRBD2 (5 bases). The CDR3 has 16 residues. The V and J ends lost 7 bases and 4 bases respectively, with 20 bases between them. Germline lookup yields CDR1 SNHLY and CDR2 FYNNEI.

This clone has a single count. This sequence joins TRBV5-1 and TRBJ1-2; unclear D gene. V dropped 2 bases and J dropped 8 bases, with 13 bases sitting between them. Germline V gene data show CDR1 as SGHRS and CDR2 as YFSETQ. The CDR3 contains 13 residues. In DNA form, the CDR3 reads TGCGCCAGCAGCTTAGGAGGGTCTGTAGGCTACACCTTC. It encodes CASSLGGSVGYTF.

This sequence joins TRBV10-3 and TRBJ2-1; 10 positions match TRBD1. V lost 4 bases and J lost 6; bases outside the gene matches: 0. CDR1 ENHRY and CDR2 SYGVKD come from the germline V gene. This CDR3 comprises 13 residues. The CDR3 nucleotides are TGTGCCATCAGTGGGACAGGGGGCAATGAGCAGTTCTTC. Amino acids: CAISGTGGNEQFF.

The chain combines TRBV7-2 with TRBJ1-2; the match to TRBD1 covers 7 bases. CDR1 and CDR2 (germline): SGHTA, FQGNSA. V trimming: 0 bases; J trimming: 4 bases; junction bases outside the gene matches: 8. The CDR3 runs to 16 residues. CDR3 residues: CASSLARGQGGYGYTF. Written as DNA, the CDR3 is TGTGCCAGCAGCTTAGCGAGGGGGCAGGGTGGCTATGGCTACACCTTC. Full variable domain (remainder filled in from reference TRBV7-2 and TRBJ1-2): GAGVSQSPSNKVTEKGKDVELRCDPISGHTALYWYRQSLGQGLEFLIYFQGNSAPDKSGLPSDRFSAERTGGSVSTLTIQRTQQEDSAVYLCASSLARGQGGYGYTFGSGTRLTVV.

The J gene is TRBJ1-3, the V gene TRBV6-5; 9 nucleotides agree with TRBD1. The V segment lost 6 bases and the J segment 3 bases; nucleotides outside the gene matches: 6. CDR1 MNHEY and CDR2 SVGAGI come from the germline V gene. The CDR3 is 15 amino acids. The CDR3 is CASSRQGERGNTIYF. The CDR3, as DNA: TGTGCCAGCAGCCGACAGGGGGAGCGTGGAAACACCATATATTTT.

The J gene is TRBJ1-2, the V gene TRBV19; TRBD1 matches at 9 bases. V lost 5 bases, J lost 8 bases, and 12 bases stayed unmatched. The length of the CDR3 is 15 residues. Germline V gives CDR1 LNHDA, CDR2 SQIVND (reference sequence). As DNA, the CDR3 is TGTGCCAGTAGTCCTCGGGGACAGGGAAAAGGCGGCTACACCTTC. This translates into CASSPRGQGKGGYTF.